Below are 11 T cell receptor beta chains sequenced from a single sample in a study of response to subunit inactivated influenza vaccine. TCRdb ran MiXCR on the RT-PCR reads and lists one entry per CDR3 protein. This table holds hundreds of thousands of distinct CDR3 sequences, 25% found once. The sequencing used CD4+ T cells sorted from PBMCs, collected more than 4 days after vaccination. These receptors were taken from a man between 50 and 59 years old who received an inactivated influenza vaccine.

The J gene is TRBJ2-3, the V gene TRBV11-2; D may match TRBD1 or TRBD2 (5 bases each). There are 16 residues in the CDR3. V lost 1 base to trimming and J lost 3 bases, with 14 bases between them. CDR1 is SGHAT and CDR2 is FQNNGV in the germline V gene. The CDR3 region has the DNA TGTGCCAGCAGCTTAGCTGGGGGAGTACCGACAGATACGCAGTATTTT. This encodes CASSLAGGVPTDTQYF.

V and J are TRBV12-3 or TRBV12-4 and TRBJ1-2; 8 nucleotides align to TRBD1. The CDR3 consists of 15 residues. Trimming took 0 bases from V and 7 from J; bases not matched to a gene: 7. For the CDR3, the DNA is TGTGCCAGCAGTTTAGCATTGGGGACAGGCGGTGGCTACACCTTC. Its protein is CASSLALGTGGGYTF.

The sample holds a few counts of this clonotype. The chain uses TRBV12-3 or TRBV12-4 and TRBJ2-7, with 7 positions matching TRBD2. The CDR3 totals 16 residues. The V gene end was trimmed by 1 base and the J gene end by 2 bases; junction bases not matched to a gene: 8. CDR3 DNA: TGTGCCAGCAGTTTAGTACCTGGACTAGTTCCCTACGAGCAGTACTTC. It encodes CASSLVPGLVPYEQYF.

The V gene is TRBV28, the J gene TRBJ2-2; unclear D gene. The V gene lost 5 bases and the J gene lost 3 bases, with 7 bases spanning the gap. The CDR3 totals 13 residues. Germline CDR1 reads MDHEN; CDR2 reads SYDVKM. The CDR3 DNA follows: TGTGCCAGCAGTGCCTCCTACACCGGGGAGCTGTTTTTT. This encodes CASSASYTGELFF.

This clonotype was seen once. The chain couples TRBV6-1 to TRBJ1-6; 8 positions match TRBD1. V lost 3 bases to trimming and J lost 10 bases; unmatched junction nucleotides: 8. CDR1 is MNHNS, CDR2 SASEGT, per germline. The CDR3 runs 15 residues. The CDR3 is CASSDRTGPDSPLHF. CDR3 bases: TGTGCCAGCAGTGATAGGACAGGGCCGGACTCACCCCTCCACTTT.

The table lists this clonotype with a few counts. CDR3 nucleotides: TGTGCCAGCAGTTTAGGTTCGGGGCTCGGCTACACCTTC. This sequence encodes CASSLGSGLGYTF. The chain recombines TRBV12-3 or TRBV12-4 with TRBJ1-2; TRBD1 is a possible D gene (5 bases). The CDR3 length is 13 residues. Deletions cut 1 base from V and 8 bases from J, with 11 bases between.

This clonotype was counted many times. The rearrangement links TRBV12-3 or TRBV12-4 to TRBJ2-7, with TRBD1 matching 8 bases. After removal of 4 bases from V and 6 bases from J, the junction contained 5 bases not matched to a gene. The CDR3 totals 13 residues. CDR3 protein: CASSSGGEVEQYF. In DNA form, the CDR3 reads TGTGCCAGCAGTTCAGGGGGCGAGGTCGAGCAGTACTTC.

This clonotype occurred many times. J is TRBJ2-1 and V is TRBV12-3 or TRBV12-4; D gene unclear. The CDR3 runs 11 residues. Trimming stripped 6 bases from V and 6 bases from J, with 6 bases between. Written as DNA, the CDR3 is TGTGCCAGCAGCTTGGTCAATGAGCAGTTCTTC. It translates to CASSLVNEQFF.

The CDR3 bases are TGCAGGTCCCCCGCCGGACAGGGGGACGAGCAGTACTTC. Translating gives CRSPAGQGDEQYF. This chain uses TRBV29-1 with TRBJ2-7, with 10 bases identical to TRBD1. Germline CDR1 reads SQVTM; CDR2 reads ANQGSEA. The CDR3 is 13 residues long.

This chain connects TRBV11-2 to TRBJ2-7; D possibly corresponds to TRBD1 (5 bases). The CDR3 has 13 amino acids. In germline, CDR1 is SGHAT, CDR2 FQNNGV. V shed 6 bases and J shed 5 bases, with 14 bases lying between them. CDR3 in amino acids: CASSQNGAHEQYF. The CDR3 coding sequence is TGTGCCAGCAGTCAAAATGGGGCACACGAGCAGTACTTC.

V gene TRBV12-3 or TRBV12-4 combines with J gene TRBJ2-1, with 14 positions matching TRBD2. The junction had 10 bases not matched to a gene; V was cut back by 6 bases and J by 9 bases. This CDR3 contains 16 residues. The chain's CDR3 is CASSLTRLAGGLEQFF. The CDR3 DNA is TGTGCCAGCAGCTTAACCAGACTAGCGGGGGGGCTTGAGCAGTTCTTC.